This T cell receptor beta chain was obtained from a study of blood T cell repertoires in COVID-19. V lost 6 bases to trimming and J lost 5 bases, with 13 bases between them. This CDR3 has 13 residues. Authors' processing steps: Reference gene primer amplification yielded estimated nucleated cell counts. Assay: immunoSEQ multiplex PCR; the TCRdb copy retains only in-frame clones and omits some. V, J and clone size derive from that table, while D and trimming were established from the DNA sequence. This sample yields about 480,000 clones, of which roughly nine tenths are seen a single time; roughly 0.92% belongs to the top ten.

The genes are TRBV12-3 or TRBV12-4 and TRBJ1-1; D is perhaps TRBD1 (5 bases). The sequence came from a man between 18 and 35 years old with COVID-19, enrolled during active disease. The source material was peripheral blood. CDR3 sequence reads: CASRPSGGTEAFF. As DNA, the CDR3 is TGTGCCAGCAGACCGTCCGGGGGGACTGAAGCTTTCTTT.